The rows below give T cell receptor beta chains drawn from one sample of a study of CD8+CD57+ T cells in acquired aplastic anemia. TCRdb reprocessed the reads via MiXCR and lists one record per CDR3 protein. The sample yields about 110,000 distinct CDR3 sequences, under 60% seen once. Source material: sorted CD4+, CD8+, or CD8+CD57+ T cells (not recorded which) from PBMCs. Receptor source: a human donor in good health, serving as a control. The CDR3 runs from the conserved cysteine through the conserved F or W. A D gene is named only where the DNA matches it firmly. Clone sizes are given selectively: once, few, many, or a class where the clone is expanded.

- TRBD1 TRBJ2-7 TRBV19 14 TGTGCCAGTAGTTCTCAGACAGGGACGTACGAGCAGTACTTC CASSSQTGTYEQYF
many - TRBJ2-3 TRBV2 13 TGTGCCAGCAGGGGGGGAGACACAGATACGCAGTATTTT CASRGGDTDTQYF
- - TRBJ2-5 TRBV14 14 TGTGCCAGCAGTTCCGGGACGGGGGAAGGGACCCAGTACTTC CASSSGTGEGTQYF
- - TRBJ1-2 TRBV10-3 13 TGTGCCATCAGTGAGTTAAGGGTACCTGGCTACACCTTC CAISELRVPGYTF
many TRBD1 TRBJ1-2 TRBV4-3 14 TGCGCCAGCAGCGAGCAGGGGGGGGAGTATGGCTACACCTTC CASSEQGGEYGYTF
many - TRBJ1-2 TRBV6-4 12 TGTGCCAGCAGTGACGGGGGCTATGGCTACACCTTC CASSDGGYGYTF
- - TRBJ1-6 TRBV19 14 TGTGCCAGCACTCATCGGACCTATAATTCACCCCTCCACTTT CASTHRTYNSPLHF
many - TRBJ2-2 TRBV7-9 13 TGTGCCAGCACCCCGGGCGTCACCGGGGAGCTGTTTTTT CASTPGVTGELFF
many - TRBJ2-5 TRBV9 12 TGTGCCAGCTCTTCTGCGATGGAGACCCAGTACTTC CASSSAMETQYF
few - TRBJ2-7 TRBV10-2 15 TGCGCCAGCACCTCCACAGAGGAGGCCCCCTACGAGCAGTACTTC CASTSTEEAPYEQYF
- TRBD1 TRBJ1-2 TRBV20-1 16 TGCAGTGCTAGAGATCCCCTACAGGGGCAAGGTCTTGGCTACACCTTC CSARDPLQGQGLGYTF
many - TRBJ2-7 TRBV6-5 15 TGTGTCAGCAGTTCGTCAGGGTCTCACCTTTACGAGCAGTACTTC CVSSSSGSHLYEQYF
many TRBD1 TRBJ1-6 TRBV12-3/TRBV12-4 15 TGTGCCAGCAGTTCCCTAACAGGGGGCGCTTCACCCCTCCACTTT CASSSLTGGASPLHF
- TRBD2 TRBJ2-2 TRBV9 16 TGTGCCAGCAGCGTAGCTAGCGGGGTGAACTCCGGGGAGCTGTTTTTT CASSVASGVNSGELFF